The 7 T cell receptor beta chains presented below share a single source sample, sequenced in a study of blood T cell repertoires in COVID-19. Here immunoSEQ multiplex PCR was the method, and the copy in TCRdb shows in-frame clones only, minus some. This sample has over 95,000 clones; nearly 90% occur once, and the top ten carry over 6.5%. The sample was peripheral blood. Every receptor here comes from a woman between 70 and 85 years old who had recovered from COVID-19.

The gene calls are TRBV6-5 and TRBJ2-5, with D maybe TRBD1 (6 bases). This CDR3 region has 13 residues. V dropped 6 bases and J dropped 5 bases, with 13 bases sitting between them. Germline CDR1 and CDR2: MNHEY and SVGAGI. The CDR3 reads CASSLTGYETQYF. The CDR3 DNA is TGTGCCAGCAGCTTAACAGGGTATGAGACCCAGTACTTC.

The chain joins TRBV5-6 to TRBJ1-6; TRBD1 is a possible D gene (6 bases). Germline assignment: CDR1 SGHDT and CDR2 YYEEEE. The CDR3 spans 14 residues. Trimming pared 4 bases from V and 9 bases from J, leaving 14 bases between. CDR3 sequence reads: CASSPGTPFSPLHF. CDR3 bases: TGTGCCAGCAGCCCCGGGACACCTTTTTCACCCCTCCACTTT.

This chain links TRBV6-5 with TRBJ1-1, with 7 bases aligning to TRBD1. Germline V CDR1 and CDR2: MNHEY, SVGAGI. The V segment lost 7 bases and the J segment 3 bases; nucleotides outside the gene matches: 11. CDR3 length equals 15 residues. CDR3 sequence (DNA): TGTGCCAGCACTCCGGGACAGAAGTTATACACTGAAGCTTTCTTT. It yields the protein CASTPGQKLYTEAFF.

This clone showed up just once. The CDR3 spells CASSLNTAYNSPLHF. The CDR3 region has the DNA TGTGCCAGCAGCTTAAATACAGCCTATAATTCACCCCTCCACTTT. The V gene is TRBV7-3, the J gene TRBJ1-6; D is unclear. The CDR3 has 15 residues. The germline V gene encodes CDR1 SGHTA and CDR2 FQGTGA. The ends were cut back, 1 base at V and 2 bases at J, with 6 bases in the middle.

This clone was picked up a small number of times. The V gene is TRBV28, the J gene TRBJ2-7; 8 bases match TRBD1. J was trimmed by 2 bases and V by 4 bases; bases with no gene match: 4. The V gene's germline CDR1 is MDHEN and CDR2 SYDVKM. This CDR3 region has 14 residues. The CDR3 DNA reads as TGTGCCAGCAGTTATAGGGACAGGACCTACGAGCAGTACTTC. It yields the protein CASSYRDRTYEQYF. The full variable domain, rest sourced from reference TRBV28 and TRBJ2-7, is DVKVTQSSRYLVKRTGEKVFLECVQDMDHENMFWYRQDPGLGLRLIYFSYDVKMKEKGDIPEGYSVSREKKERFSLILESASTNQTSMYLCASSYRDRTYEQYFGPGTRLTVT.

The chain has TRBV4-2 and TRBJ1-5, with a tentative D call TRBD1 (6 bases). This CDR3 is 16 amino acids long. Germline V gives CDR1 LGHNA, CDR2 YNFKEQ. Trimming pared 0 bases from V and 5 bases from J, leaving 14 bases between. In nucleotides, the CDR3 is TGTGCCAGCAGCCAAGATGTCCAGGGGAGAGATCAGCCCCAGCATTTT. It encodes CASSQDVQGRDQPQHF.

This clone was observed a few times. The chain uses TRBV7-3 and TRBJ2-7; 8 bases line up with TRBD1. The CDR3 is 13 amino acids. The germline V gene encodes CDR1 SGHTA and CDR2 FQGTGA. Trimming at V came to 5 bases and at J to 6 bases, leaving 6 bases not matched to a gene. Here the CDR3 reads CASSTDRGGEQYF. The CDR3 DNA sequence: TGTGCCAGCAGCACCGACAGGGGTGGCGAGCAGTACTTC. The whole variable domain, remainder taken from reference TRBV7-3 and TRBJ2-7, is GAGVSQTPSNKVTEKGKYVELRCDPISGHTALYWYRQSLGQGPEFLIYFQGTGAADDSGLPNDRFFAVRPEGSVSTLKIQRTERGDSAVYLCASSTDRGGEQYFGPGTRLTVT.